This T cell receptor (beta chain) is drawn from a study of shared clonotypes between healthy human individuals. The ends were cut back, 3 bases at V and 7 bases at J, with 12 bases in the middle. Germline V gene lookup returns CDR1 LNHDA and CDR2 SQIVND (reference sequence). The length of the CDR3 is 14 residues. Measured with immunoSEQ multiplex PCR; TCRdb has only the in-frame clones, and not every one. The sample has more than 2,000,000 clones, roughly nine tenths seen once. The chain has TRBV19 and TRBJ2-2; D tentatively reads TRBD1 or TRBD2 (6 bases each). The material sequenced was naive CD4+ T cells sorted from blood. The subset: CD45RA+ positively selected. This receptor was taken from a man aged 18-30 years in good health. The CDR3 here is CASSIWGAGGELFF. The CDR3 nucleotides read TGTGCCAGTAGTATTTGGGGGGCAGGCGGGGAGCTGTTTTTT.